The rows below give T cell receptor beta chains drawn from one sample of a study of OX40 agonist ivuxolimab in advanced cancers. The data were produced by immunoSEQ multiplex PCR, yet TCRdb's version contains in-frame clones alone and is incomplete. The table has roughly 79,000 clones, about four fifths seen once. The sequences come from CD4+ or CD8+ T cells sorted from blood, collected in a trial of the OX40 agonist ivuxolimab. The source of these receptors is an adult with an advanced solid tumor such as melanoma, head and neck, liver or kidney cancer. Each CDR3 is given with its conserved first and last residue. The order of the fields is D gene, clone size, V gene, J gene, CDR3 DNA, CDR3 protein. A D gene is named only where the DNA matches it firmly. Rows give clone size only sometimes, using once, few, many, or a class for an expanded clone.

TRBD2	-	TRBV19	TRBJ2-7	TGTGCCAGTAGTTCCCGACTAGCGGGGGACTACGAGCAGTACTTC	CASSSRLAGDYEQYF
TRBD1	-	TRBV4-3	TRBJ1-3	TGCGCCAGCAGCCAAGATAGGCAGGGGGCGCAGGGAAACACCATATATTTT	CASSQDRQGAQGNTIYF
TRBD1	-	TRBV5-1	TRBJ2-7	TGCGCCAGCAGCCCTCGATCCGGGACAGGGACCTACGAGCAGTACTTC	CASSPRSGTGTYEQYF
-	-	TRBV6-1	TRBJ2-5	TGTGCCAGCTCGGGTAAGGGGCCAATAGAGACCCAGTACTTC	CASSGKGPIETQYF
-	-	TRBV4-3	TRBJ1-6	TGCGCCAGCAGCCAAGAATGGGCGGGGAGTTCACCCCTCCACTTT	CASSQEWAGSSPLHF
-	-	TRBV18	TRBJ2-6	TGTGCCAGCTCACCGCAGGAATCGGGGGCCAACGTCCTGACTTTC	CASSPQESGANVLTF
-	-	TRBV10-3	TRBJ1-3	TGTGCCATCCGGGACACACACATTCACTCTGGAAACACCATATATTTT	CAIRDTHIHSGNTIYF
-	-	TRBV7-2	TRBJ1-5	TGTGCCAGCAGCTTAGCGCGGGGGCAGCCCCAGCATTTT	CASSLARGQPQHF
TRBD1	once	TRBV5-4	TRBJ2-7	TGTGCCAGCAGCCCATGGGACAGGGTTGGCGAGCAGTACTTC	CASSPWDRVGEQYF
TRBD1	-	TRBV6-6	TRBJ1-1	TGTGCCAGCACCGGGACAGGGAGGACTGAAGCTTTCTTT	CASTGTGRTEAFF
TRBD1	-	TRBV7-2	TRBJ2-2	TGTGCCAGCAGCCGACAGGGGGCTGTAGGGGAGCTGTTTTTT	CASSRQGAVGELFF
TRBD1	-	TRBV6-1	TRBJ2-3	TGTGCCAGCAGCGTAGACAGGGTTTTCGATACGCAGTATTTT	CASSVDRVFDTQYF
TRBD1	-	TRBV7-9	TRBJ2-3	TGTGCCAGCAGCTTGAACAGACAGGGGTGGAGAGATACGCAGTATTTT	CASSLNRQGWRDTQYF
-	-	TRBV5-6	TRBJ1-1	TGTGCCAGCAGCCGAGGACAGATTGAAGCTTTCTTT	CASSRGQIEAFF
-	-	TRBV6-6	TRBJ2-1	TGTGCCAGCAGGTCGGACAGCTCCTACAATGAGCAGTTCTTC	CASRSDSSYNEQFF
-	-	TRBV4-3	TRBJ2-2	TGCGCCAGCAGACGTTCTTGGACCGGCGGCGGGGAGCTGTTTTTT	CASRRSWTGGGELFF
-	-	TRBV6-5	TRBJ1-1	TGTGCCAGCAGTTACGGGGGCGAGGCTTTCTTT	CASSYGGEAFF
TRBD1	few	TRBV19	TRBJ1-2	TGTGCCAGTAGTATCGAGGACAGGGGCTATGGCTACACCTTC	CASSIEDRGYGYTF
TRBD1	-	TRBV5-1	TRBJ2-1	TGCGCCAGCAGCTTCAGGCCGGGGGGACAGGGGGTCGATGAGCAGTTCTTC	CASSFRPGGQGVDEQFF
TRBD1	once	TRBV28	TRBJ2-2	TGTGCGTCCGGGACAGGGAACACCGGGGAGCTGTTTTTT	CASGTGNTGELFF
TRBD1	-	TRBV7-8	TRBJ2-5	TGTGCCAGCAGCTTCGGGACAGTACAAGAGACCCAGTACTTC	CASSFGTVQETQYF
TRBD2	-	TRBV7-6	TRBJ2-1	TGTGCCAGCAGCTTAGCGGGAGGGCCCTTTGATGAGCAGTTCTTC	CASSLAGGPFDEQFF
TRBD1	-	TRBV6-5	TRBJ1-3	TGTGCCAGCAGTTCGACAGGGGTTGGAAACACCATATATTTT	CASSSTGVGNTIYF
-	-	TRBV28	TRBJ1-4	TGTGCCAGCACCCCTAGAGGGTGGGAAAAACTGTTTTTT	CASTPRGWEKLFF
TRBD1	-	TRBV2	TRBJ2-3	TGTGCCAGCCATAGGGACAGGAGAAACACAGATACGCAGTATTTT	CASHRDRRNTDTQYF
TRBD1	-	TRBV5-1	TRBJ2-2	TGCGCCAGCAGCAGCCGACAGGGGTACACCGGGGAGCTGTTTTTT	CASSSRQGYTGELFF
-	-	TRBV5-6	TRBJ2-3	TGTGCCAGCAGCTTGAGCACAGATACGCAGTATTTT	CASSLSTDTQYF